The rows below give T cell receptor beta chains drawn from one sample of a study of T-cell memory formation after mild COVID-19. TCRdb recomputed calls from the 5' RACE reads with MiXCR, one row per CDR3 protein. The sample records about 290,000 distinct CDR3 sequences, around a sixth being singletons. The sequenced sample consisted of PBMCs or a T cell subset sorted from them (not recorded which). The receptor set was obtained from a man aged 18 to 29 who had mild COVID-19 (a few samples of this study predate the infection). Cell type and time point are not known. Both conserved end residues are part of each CDR3. The order of the fields is clone size, V gene, J gene, D gene, CDR3 DNA, CDR3 protein. D genes are given only for firm matches. Expanded clones get a size class; other rows say once, few or many, or leave the size out.

-	TRBV4-3	TRBJ1-3	TRBD1	TGCGCCAGCAGCCAGAGGACAGGGAGTGACACCATATATTTT	CASSQRTGSDTIYF
-	TRBV2	TRBJ2-7	-	TGTGCCAGCAGTGATCCCGGGTCCTACGAGCAGTACTTC	CASSDPGSYEQYF
few	TRBV20-1	TRBJ2-1	-	TGCAGTGCTAATAAGGGACCGACCGACGGGGAGCAGTTCTTC	CSANKGPTDGEQFF
few	TRBV7-9	TRBJ2-2	-	TGTGCCAGCAGCCCCAAGGGCCTGCGGGACACCGGGGAGCTGTTTTTT	CASSPKGLRDTGELFF
-	TRBV27	TRBJ2-6	-	TGTGCCAGCAGTTTCGGGGTGGCTGGGGCCAACGTCCTGACTTTC	CASSFGVAGANVLTF
-	TRBV6-2/TRBV6-3	TRBJ2-1	TRBD2	TGTGCCAGCAGTTCTCTAAGACTAGCGGGGTTCTTC	CASSSLRLAGFF
few	TRBV7-9	TRBJ2-3	TRBD1	TGTGCCAGCAACCGACAGGGTGGGGAGAACACAGATACGCAGTATTTT	CASNRQGGENTDTQYF
few	TRBV5-1	TRBJ1-3	-	TGCGCCAGCAGCGCCGTTCTGGCCGGAAACACCATATATTTT	CASSAVLAGNTIYF
-	TRBV6-5	TRBJ2-7	-	TGTGCCAGCAGTTTAGGTGACAGCTCCTTCTACGAGCAGTACTTC	CASSLGDSSFYEQYF
-	TRBV3-1	TRBJ2-1	-	TGTGCCAGCAGCACCCGGACTGCAAACAATGAGCAGTTCTTC	CASSTRTANNEQFF
-	TRBV12-5	TRBJ1-3	-	TGTGCTAGTGGTTTGGTTGTACACTCTGGAAACACCATATATTTT	CASGLVVHSGNTIYF
few	TRBV9	TRBJ2-5	-	TGTGCCAGCGTAGCTAACAGTCAAGAGACCCAGTACTTC	CASVANSQETQYF
few	TRBV19	TRBJ1-2	TRBD1	TGTGCCAGTAGTCTCCGACAGGGCGTCCACCTGTATGGCTACACCTTC	CASSLRQGVHLYGYTF
-	TRBV4-1	TRBJ1-4	-	TGCGCCAGCAGCCAAGATCTGATCATAGGTCCTAATGAAAAACTGTTTTTT	CASSQDLIIGPNEKLFF
many	TRBV14	TRBJ2-1	-	TGTGCCAGCAGCCAAGGGGCCGTGGATTGGGATGAGCAGTTCTTC	CASSQGAVDWDEQFF
-	TRBV20-1	TRBJ1-1	-	TGCAGTGCTAGTACTTACGGTAAGAACACTGAAGCTTTCTTT	CSASTYGKNTEAFF
few	TRBV7-9	TRBJ2-3	-	TGTGCCAGCAGCTTAGCGAGCGCTTTTGGAGATACGCAGTATTTT	CASSLASAFGDTQYF
-	TRBV28	TRBJ2-1	TRBD2	TGTGCCAGCAGTCCGGGGGGGTATGGTGAGCAGTTCTTC	CASSPGGYGEQFF
-	TRBV12-3/TRBV12-4	TRBJ1-2	TRBD1	TGTGCCAGCAGTTTAGAGGGGGCCTACTATGGCTACACCTTC	CASSLEGAYYGYTF
few	TRBV6-6	TRBJ1-3	-	TGTGCCAGCAGTTTCCCGACAGAGGCGGCAAACACCATATATTTT	CASSFPTEAANTIYF
few	TRBV12-3/TRBV12-4	TRBJ2-3	-	TGTGCCAGCATCTTGGGGGCTAGCACAGATACGCAGTATTTT	CASILGASTDTQYF
few	TRBV28	TRBJ1-3	TRBD1	TGTGCCAGCAGGCCACAGGGGGCTAACTCTGGAAACACCATATATTTT	CASRPQGANSGNTIYF
-	TRBV5-1	TRBJ1-2	-	TGCGCCAGCAGCTTGGATGGCCGCTCTAACTATGGCTACACCTTC	CASSLDGRSNYGYTF
many	TRBV24-1	TRBJ1-2	-	TGTGCCACCAGTGATTTGGATATGGGCTATGGCTACACCTTC	CATSDLDMGYGYTF
few	TRBV7-3	TRBJ2-1	-	TGTGCCAGCAGCTCCACCCCCAATGAGCAGTTCTTC	CASSSTPNEQFF
-	TRBV7-9	TRBJ2-7	-	TGTGCCAGCAGCTTGATGGCAGGACACTACGAGCAGTACTTC	CASSLMAGHYEQYF
-	TRBV5-4	TRBJ2-2	TRBD1	TGTGCCAGCAGCTTCCCGGACAGGAACCCGACCGGGGAGCTGTTTTTT	CASSFPDRNPTGELFF
few	TRBV19	TRBJ1-1	-	TGTGCCAGCCAGACAGGATACACTGAAGCTTTCTTT	CASQTGYTEAFF
-	TRBV28	TRBJ2-5	-	TGTGCCAGCAGTTTATGGGTCCGTTCCAACCAAGAGACCCAGTACTTC	CASSLWVRSNQETQYF
few	TRBV24-1	TRBJ2-1	-	TGTGCCACCAGTGATCCTTACAATGAGCAGTTCTTC	CATSDPYNEQFF
-	TRBV27	TRBJ1-5	-	TGTGCCAGCAGTTTAAGGTCCGTGAGTCAGCCCCAGCATTTT	CASSLRSVSQPQHF
-	TRBV28	TRBJ2-5	-	TGTGCCAGCAGCGCCCCGAAAAAACAGGGAGAGACCCAGTACTTC	CASSAPKKQGETQYF
-	TRBV7-6	TRBJ1-1	TRBD1	TGTGCCAGCAGCTTAGTACAGGGGGTGGCGAACACTGAAGCTTTCTTT	CASSLVQGVANTEAFF
-	TRBV28	TRBJ2-3	TRBD2	TGTGCCAGCAGTGTATTGCTAGCGGGAGCTAGCACAGATACGCAGTATTTT	CASSVLLAGASTDTQYF
few	TRBV5-1	TRBJ2-1	TRBD1	TGCGCCAGCAGGACCGGGACAGGGGTTCTCAGACGACTCAATGAGCAGTTCTTC	CASRTGTGVLRRLNEQFF
few	TRBV4-3	TRBJ1-4	-	TGCGCCAGCAGCCAGGCCCCGAGGATGAATGAAAAACTGTTTTTT	CASSQAPRMNEKLFF
few	TRBV7-6	TRBJ1-3	-	TGTGCCAGCAGCTTAACCCCCTTGGGGGCAGGTGGAAACACCATATATTTT	CASSLTPLGAGGNTIYF
-	TRBV7-2	TRBJ2-1	TRBD2	TGTGCCAGCAGGGCCGGGACTAGCGGGGGGTCCTCCTACAATGAGCAGTTCTTC	CASRAGTSGGSSYNEQFF
once	TRBV4-3	TRBJ1-4	TRBD1	TGCGCCAGCAGCCAAGACCCCACACGGGACAGGGTCCCTAATGAAAAACTGTTTTTT	CASSQDPTRDRVPNEKLFF
few	TRBV12-3/TRBV12-4	TRBJ2-2	-	TGTGCCAGCAGACCTTACACCGGGGAGCTGTTTTTT	CASRPYTGELFF
-	TRBV4-1	TRBJ1-5	-	TGCGCCAGCAGCCAAGCAGGGGGCAATCAGCCCCAGCATTTT	CASSQAGGNQPQHF
few	TRBV10-3	TRBJ2-1	-	TGTGCCATCAAGTCTGGGGAAAACAATGAGCAGTTCTTC	CAIKSGENNEQFF
few	TRBV4-1	TRBJ1-5	-	TGCGCCAGCAGCCAAGAAGTCGGAAGTAGCAATCAGCCCCAGCATTTT	CASSQEVGSSNQPQHF
many	TRBV12-3/TRBV12-4	TRBJ1-5	-	TGTGCCAGCAGCCCACAGGGTATAGGTCAGCCCCAGCATTTT	CASSPQGIGQPQHF
-	TRBV7-2	TRBJ1-2	-	TGTGCCAGCAGCTTAGTTTTATCCCCAGTGGGGTCAAACTATGGCTACACCTTC	CASSLVLSPVGSNYGYTF
-	TRBV4-2	TRBJ2-3	TRBD2	TGTGCCAGCAGCCAAGCCGGGACTAGCGGGGGGCTTTCCACAGATACGCAGTATTTT	CASSQAGTSGGLSTDTQYF
many	TRBV5-8	TRBJ1-1	-	TGTGCCAGCAGCTTGATCCCGGGCACTGAAGCTTTCTTT	CASSLIPGTEAFF
-	TRBV6-6	TRBJ1-1	-	TGTGCCAGCAGGGAGGACGCGAACACTGAAGCTTTCTTT	CASREDANTEAFF
-	TRBV10-3	TRBJ2-3	-	TGTGCCATCAGTGACCTCGCAGTTAAGGCAGATACGCAGTATTTT	CAISDLAVKADTQYF
few	TRBV20-1	TRBJ2-1	-	TGCAGTGCTAGCACCTCCCTTTGGGATGAGCAGTTCTTC	CSASTSLWDEQFF
few	TRBV4-3	TRBJ1-5	-	TGCGCCAGCAGCCAAGAAGTTTATAGCAATCAGCCCCAGCATTTT	CASSQEVYSNQPQHF
-	TRBV5-6	TRBJ2-2	-	TGTGCCAGCAGCTCTCAGGGTTTAAACACCGGGGAGCTGTTTTTT	CASSSQGLNTGELFF
-	TRBV9	TRBJ2-2	-	TGTGCCAGCAGCGTAGGCGACACCGGGGAGCTGTTTTTT	CASSVGDTGELFF
-	TRBV11-1	TRBJ2-5	-	TGTGCCAGCAGCGGAAACACAGGGAGGCAAGAGACCCAGTACTTC	CASSGNTGRQETQYF
few	TRBV5-4	TRBJ2-3	TRBD2	TGTGCCAGCAGCTACAGCGGGGGGGCATCAGATACGCAGTATTTT	CASSYSGGASDTQYF
few	TRBV5-1	TRBJ2-1	-	TGCGCCAGCGGAGGCGGGGGCACGCATGAGCAGTTCTTC	CASGGGGTHEQFF
-	TRBV29-1	TRBJ2-1	-	TGCAGCGTTGTCTGGACAGATTCAACCAATGAGCAGTTCTTC	CSVVWTDSTNEQFF